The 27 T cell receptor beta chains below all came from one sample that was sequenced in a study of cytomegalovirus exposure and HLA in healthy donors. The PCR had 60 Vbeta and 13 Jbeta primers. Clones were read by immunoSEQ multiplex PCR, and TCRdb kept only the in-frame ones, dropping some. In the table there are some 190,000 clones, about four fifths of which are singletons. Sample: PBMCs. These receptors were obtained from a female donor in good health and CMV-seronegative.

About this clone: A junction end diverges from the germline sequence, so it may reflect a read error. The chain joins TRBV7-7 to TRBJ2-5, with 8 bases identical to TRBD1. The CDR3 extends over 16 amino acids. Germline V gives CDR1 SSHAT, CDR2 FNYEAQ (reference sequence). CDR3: CASSLGQGAIGETQYF. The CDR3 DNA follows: TGTGCTAGCAGCTTGGGTCAGGGGGCGATTGGGGAGACCCAGTACTTC.

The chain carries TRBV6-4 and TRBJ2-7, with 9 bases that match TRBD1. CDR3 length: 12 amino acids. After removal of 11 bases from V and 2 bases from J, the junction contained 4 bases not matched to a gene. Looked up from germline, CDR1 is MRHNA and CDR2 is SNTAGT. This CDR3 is CAPGTGTYEQYF. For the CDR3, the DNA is TGTGCCCCGGGGACAGGGACCTACGAGCAGTACTTC.

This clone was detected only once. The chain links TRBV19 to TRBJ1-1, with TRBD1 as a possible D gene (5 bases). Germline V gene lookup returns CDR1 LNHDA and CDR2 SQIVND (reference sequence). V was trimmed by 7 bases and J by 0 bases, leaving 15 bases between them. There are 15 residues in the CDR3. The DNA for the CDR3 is TGTGCCAGTATTGACAGATCTTCGATGAACACTGAAGCTTTCTTT. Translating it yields CASIDRSSMNTEAFF.

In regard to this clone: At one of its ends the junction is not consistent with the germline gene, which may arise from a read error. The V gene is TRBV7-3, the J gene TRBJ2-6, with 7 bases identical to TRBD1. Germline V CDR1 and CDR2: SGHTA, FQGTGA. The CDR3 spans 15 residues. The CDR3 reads CASSLTGAGANVLTF. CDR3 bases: TGTGCCAGCAGCCTAACAGGGGCTGGGGCCAACGTCCTGACTTTC.

CDR3 coding DNA: TGTGCCAGCAGCCCCCGATCGGCAGGGGTGAGGAATGAGCAGTTCTTC. This sequence encodes CASSPRSAGVRNEQFF. This chain uses TRBV7-9 with TRBJ2-1, with D possibly matching TRBD1 (6 bases). The germline CDR1 and CDR2 sequences are SEHNR and FQNEAQ (reference sequence). The ends were cut back, 5 bases at V and 7 bases at J, with 21 bases in the middle. The CDR3 spans 16 residues.

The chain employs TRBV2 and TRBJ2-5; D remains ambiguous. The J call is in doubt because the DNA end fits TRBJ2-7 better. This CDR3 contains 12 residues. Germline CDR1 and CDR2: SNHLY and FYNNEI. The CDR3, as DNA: TGTGCCAGCGCCGAGAAGATATACGAGCAGTACTTC. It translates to CASAEKIYEQYF.

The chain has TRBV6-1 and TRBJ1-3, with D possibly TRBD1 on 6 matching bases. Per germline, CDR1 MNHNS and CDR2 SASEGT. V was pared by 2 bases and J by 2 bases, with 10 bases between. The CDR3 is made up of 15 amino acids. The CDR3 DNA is TGTGCCAGCAGTGAATCAGGGGCTACTGGAAACACCATATATTTT. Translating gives CASSESGATGNTIYF.

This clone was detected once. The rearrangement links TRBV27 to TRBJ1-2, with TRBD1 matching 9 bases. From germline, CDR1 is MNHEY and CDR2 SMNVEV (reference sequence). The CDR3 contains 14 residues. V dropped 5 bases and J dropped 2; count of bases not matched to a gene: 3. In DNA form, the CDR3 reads TGTGCCAGCAGTATAGGACAGGGGAACTATGGCTACACCTTC. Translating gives CASSIGQGNYGYTF.

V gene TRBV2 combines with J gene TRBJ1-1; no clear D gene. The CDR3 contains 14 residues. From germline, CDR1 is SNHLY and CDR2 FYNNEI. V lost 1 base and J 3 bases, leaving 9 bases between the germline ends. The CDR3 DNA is TGTGCCAGCAGTGAAGTGTCGGGGTACACTGAAGCTTTCTTT. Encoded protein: CASSEVSGYTEAFF. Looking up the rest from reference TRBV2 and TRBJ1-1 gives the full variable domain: EPEVTQTPSHQVTQMGQEVILRCVPISNHLYFYWYRQILGQKVEFLVSFYNNEISEKSEIFDDQFSVERPDGSNFTLKIRSTKLEDSAMYFCASSEVSGYTEAFFGQGTRLTVV.

In DNA, the CDR3 is TGTGCCAGCAGTGACTCTAACAGGGATACGCTATCCGGAAACACCATATATTTT. Translation gives CASSDSNRDTLSGNTIYF. The chain uses TRBV6-4 and TRBJ1-3; D might be TRBD1 (6 bases). With 0 bases removed from V and 4 bases from J, the gap between germline ends came to 19 bases. The CDR3 extends over 18 amino acids. Germline CDR1 is MRHNA and CDR2 is SNTAGT.

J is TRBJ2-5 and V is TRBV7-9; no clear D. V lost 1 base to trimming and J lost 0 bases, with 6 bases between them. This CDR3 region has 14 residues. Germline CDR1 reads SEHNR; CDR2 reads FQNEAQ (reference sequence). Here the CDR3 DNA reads TGTGCCAGCAGCTTAGAACAGAACCAAGAGACCCAGTACTTC. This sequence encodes CASSLEQNQETQYF.

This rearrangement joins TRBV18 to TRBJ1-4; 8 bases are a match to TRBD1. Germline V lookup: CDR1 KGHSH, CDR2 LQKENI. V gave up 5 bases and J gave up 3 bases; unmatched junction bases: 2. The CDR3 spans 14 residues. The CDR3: CASSRQGSNEKLFF. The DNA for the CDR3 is TGTGCCAGCTCAAGACAGGGGTCTAATGAAAAACTGTTTTTT.

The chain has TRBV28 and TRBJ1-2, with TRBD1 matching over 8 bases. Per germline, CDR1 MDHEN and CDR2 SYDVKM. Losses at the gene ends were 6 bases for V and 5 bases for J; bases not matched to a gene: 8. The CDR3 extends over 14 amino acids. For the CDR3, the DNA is TGTGCCAGCAGCTCTCGACAGGGGCTGTATGGCTACACCTTC. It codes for CASSSRQGLYGYTF.

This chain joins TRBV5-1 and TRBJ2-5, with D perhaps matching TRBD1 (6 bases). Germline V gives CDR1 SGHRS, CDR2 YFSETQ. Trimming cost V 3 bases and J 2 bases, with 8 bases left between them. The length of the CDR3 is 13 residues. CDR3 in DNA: TGCGCCAGCAGCTCGGACAGACAAGAGACCCAGTACTTC. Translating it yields CASSSDRQETQYF.

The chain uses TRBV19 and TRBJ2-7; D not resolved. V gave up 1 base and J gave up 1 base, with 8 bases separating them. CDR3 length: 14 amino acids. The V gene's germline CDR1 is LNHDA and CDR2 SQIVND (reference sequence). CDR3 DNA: TGTGCCAGTAGTATAGGAGCGAATTCCTACGAGCAGTACTTC. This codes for CASSIGANSYEQYF.

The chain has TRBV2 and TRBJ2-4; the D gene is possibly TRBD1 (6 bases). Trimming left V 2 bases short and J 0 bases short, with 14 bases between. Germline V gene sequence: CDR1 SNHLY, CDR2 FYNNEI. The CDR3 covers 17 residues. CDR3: CASSELRGTLAKNIQYF. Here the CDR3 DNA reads TGTGCCAGCAGTGAACTCAGGGGCACTTTAGCCAAAAACATTCAGTACTTC. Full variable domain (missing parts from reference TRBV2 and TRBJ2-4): EPEVTQTPSHQVTQMGQEVILRCVPISNHLYFYWYRQILGQKVEFLVSFYNNEISEKSEIFDDQFSVERPDGSNFTLKIRSTKLEDSAMYFCASSELRGTLAKNIQYFGAGTRLSVL.

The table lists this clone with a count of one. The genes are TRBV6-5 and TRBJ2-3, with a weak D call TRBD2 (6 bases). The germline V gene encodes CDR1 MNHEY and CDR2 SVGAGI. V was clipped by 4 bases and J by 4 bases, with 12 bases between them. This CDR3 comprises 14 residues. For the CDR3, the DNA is TGTGCCAGCAGTTCTCCGGGACTCTCAGATACGCAGTATTTT. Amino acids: CASSSPGLSDTQYF.

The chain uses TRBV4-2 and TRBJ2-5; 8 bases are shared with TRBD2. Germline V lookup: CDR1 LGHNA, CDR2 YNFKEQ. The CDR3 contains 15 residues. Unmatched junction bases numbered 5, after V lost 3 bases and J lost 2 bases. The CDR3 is CASSQAGGRQETQYF. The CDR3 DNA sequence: TGTGCCAGCAGCCAGGCGGGGGGAAGACAAGAGACCCAGTACTTC.

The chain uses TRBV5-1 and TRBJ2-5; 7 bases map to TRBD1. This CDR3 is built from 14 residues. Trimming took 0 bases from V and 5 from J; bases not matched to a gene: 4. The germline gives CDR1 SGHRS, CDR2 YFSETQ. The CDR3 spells CASSLEGQLETQYF. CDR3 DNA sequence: TGCGCCAGCAGCTTGGAGGGACAGTTGGAGACCCAGTACTTC.

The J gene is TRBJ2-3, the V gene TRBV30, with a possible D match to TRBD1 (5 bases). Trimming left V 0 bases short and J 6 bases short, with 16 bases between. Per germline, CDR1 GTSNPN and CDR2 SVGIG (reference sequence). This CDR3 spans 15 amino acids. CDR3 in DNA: TGTGCCTGGAGTGTTGGGGTGCAGGGCTACGATACGCAGTATTTT. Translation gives CAWSVGVQGYDTQYF. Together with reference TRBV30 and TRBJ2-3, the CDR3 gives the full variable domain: SQTIHQWPATLVQPVGSPLSLECTVEGTSNPNLYWYRQAAGRGLQLLFYSVGIGQISSEVPQNLSASRPQDRQFILSSKKLLLSDSGFYLCAWSVGVQGYDTQYFGPGTRLTVL.

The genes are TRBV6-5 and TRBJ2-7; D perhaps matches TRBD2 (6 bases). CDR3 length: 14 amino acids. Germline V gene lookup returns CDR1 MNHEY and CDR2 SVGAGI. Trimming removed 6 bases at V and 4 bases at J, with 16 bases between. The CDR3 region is CASSPLAGGYEQYF. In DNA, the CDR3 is TGTGCCAGCAGCCCTCTGGCCGGGGGTTACGAGCAGTACTTC.

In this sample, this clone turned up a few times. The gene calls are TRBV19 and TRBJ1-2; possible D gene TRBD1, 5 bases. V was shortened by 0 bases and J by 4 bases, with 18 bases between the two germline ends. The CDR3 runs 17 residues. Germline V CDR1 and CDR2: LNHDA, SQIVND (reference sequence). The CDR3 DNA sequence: TGTGCCAGTAGTATAGATCGGGGGATCCCTGAAACCTATGGCTACACCTTC. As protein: CASSIDRGIPETYGYTF. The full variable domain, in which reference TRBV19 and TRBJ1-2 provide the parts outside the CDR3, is DGGITQSPKYLFRKEGQNVTLSCEQNLNHDAMYWYRQDPGQGLRLIYYSQIVNDFQKGDIAEGYSVSREKKESFPLTVTSAQKNPTAFYLCASSIDRGIPETYGYTFGSGTRLTVV.

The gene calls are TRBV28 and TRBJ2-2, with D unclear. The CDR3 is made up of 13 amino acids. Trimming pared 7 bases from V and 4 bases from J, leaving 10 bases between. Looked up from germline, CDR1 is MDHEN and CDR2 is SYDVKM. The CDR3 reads CASNSHSTGELFF. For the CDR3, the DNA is TGTGCCAGCAATTCCCATAGCACCGGGGAGCTGTTTTTT. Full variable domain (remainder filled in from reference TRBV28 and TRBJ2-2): DVKVTQSSRYLVKRTGEKVFLECVQDMDHENMFWYRQDPGLGLRLIYFSYDVKMKEKGDIPEGYSVSREKKERFSLILESASTNQTSMYLCASNSHSTGELFFGEGSRLTVL.

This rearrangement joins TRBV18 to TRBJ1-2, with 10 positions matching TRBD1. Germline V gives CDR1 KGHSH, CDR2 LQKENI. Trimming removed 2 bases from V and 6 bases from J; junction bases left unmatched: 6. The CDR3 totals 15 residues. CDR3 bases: TGTGCCAGCTCACCAACGACAGGGGGCAGAGATGGCTACACCTTC. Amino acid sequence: CASSPTTGGRDGYTF.

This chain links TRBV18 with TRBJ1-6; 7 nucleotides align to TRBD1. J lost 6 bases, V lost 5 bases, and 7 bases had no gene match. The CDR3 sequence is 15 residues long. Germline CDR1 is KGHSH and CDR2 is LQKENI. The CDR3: CASSTDDRVNSPLHF. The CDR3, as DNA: TGTGCCAGCTCAACAGACGACAGGGTTAATTCACCCCTCCACTTT.

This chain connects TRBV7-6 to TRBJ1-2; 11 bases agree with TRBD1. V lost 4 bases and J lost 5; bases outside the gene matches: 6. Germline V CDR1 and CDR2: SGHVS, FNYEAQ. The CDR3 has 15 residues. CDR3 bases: TGTGCCAGCAGCTCGGGACAGGGGGTTAGTTATGGCTACACCTTC. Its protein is CASSSGQGVSYGYTF. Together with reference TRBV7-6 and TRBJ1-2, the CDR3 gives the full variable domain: GAGVSQSPRYKVTKRGQDVALRCDPISGHVSLYWYRQALGQGPEFLTYFNYEAQQDKSGLPNDRFSAERPEGSISTLTIQRTEQRDSAMYRCASSSGQGVSYGYTFGSGTRLTVV.

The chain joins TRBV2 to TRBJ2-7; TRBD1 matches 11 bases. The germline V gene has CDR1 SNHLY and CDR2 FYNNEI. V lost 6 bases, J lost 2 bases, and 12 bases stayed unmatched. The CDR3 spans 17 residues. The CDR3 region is CASSPDRGPPYPYEQYF. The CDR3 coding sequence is TGTGCCAGCAGCCCGGACAGGGGGCCCCCCTATCCCTACGAGCAGTACTTC.